The 20 T cell receptor beta chains below all came from one sample that was sequenced in a study of shared clonotypes between healthy human individuals. Assay: immunoSEQ multiplex PCR; the TCRdb copy retains only in-frame clones and omits some. Of approximately 460,000 clones detected, approximately 80% appear once; the ten largest clones hold 9.5% to 15%. Sequencing was carried out using PBMCs. Every receptor here comes from a woman aged 40 to 50 in good health. Some clones in this sample may be carry-over from other donors' samples.

V and J are TRBV7-8 and TRBJ2-5; no firm D call. This CDR3 contains 16 residues. Per germline, CDR1 SGHVS and CDR2 FQNEAQ. Between the trimmed V and J ends, which lost 2 bases and 5 bases, there was a span of 18 bases. The CDR3: CASSLIGSLMRETQYF. For the CDR3, the DNA is TGTGCCAGCAGCTTAATCGGCAGTCTCATGCGGGAGACCCAGTACTTC. The full variable domain, rest sourced from reference TRBV7-8 and TRBJ2-5, is GAGVSQSPRYKVAKRGQDVALRCDPISGHVSLFWYQQALGQGPEFLTYFQNEAQLDKSGLPSDRFFAERPEGSVSTLKIQRTQQEDSAVYLCASSLIGSLMRETQYFGPGTRLLVL.

The chain joins TRBV5-1 to TRBJ1-3; no reliable D call. The germline V gene has CDR1 SGHRS and CDR2 YFSETQ. The CDR3 is 14 residues long. V was shortened by 1 base and J by 0 bases, with 5 bases between the two germline ends. This CDR3 reads CASSLYNSGNTIYF. In DNA form, the CDR3 reads TGCGCCAGCAGCTTGTACAACTCTGGAAACACCATATATTTT.

This sequence joins TRBV29-1 and TRBJ1-1; tentatively, D is TRBD1 (6 bases). This CDR3 contains 15 residues. Germline V gene lookup returns CDR1 SQVTM and CDR2 ANQGSEA. V dropped 7 bases and J dropped 1 base, with 19 bases sitting between them. The DNA for the CDR3 is TGCAGCGCCCCCCGGGGGGCGGGAAGGAACACTGAAGCTTTCTTT. Amino acids: CSAPRGAGRNTEAFF.

The chain carries TRBV21-1 and TRBJ2-2; the table calls TRBD1, which could not be checked here. TRBV21-1 is marked as a pseudogene. The CDR3 runs to 14 residues. The CDR3 DNA follows: TGTGCCAGCAGAAAGGGACAGCCCACCGGGGAGCTGTTTTTT. It yields the protein CASRKGQPTGELFF.

The chain combines TRBV18 with TRBJ1-2, with D possibly TRBD1 on 5 matching bases. CDR3 length equals 17 residues. The V gene lost 2 bases and the J gene lost 3 bases, with 19 bases spanning the gap. Germline values: CDR1 KGHSH, CDR2 LQKENI. Here the CDR3 reads CASSPETGRTSDYGYTF. The CDR3 DNA sequence: TGTGCCAGCTCACCAGAAACAGGACGGACAAGTGACTATGGCTACACCTTC. Full variable domain (outside the CDR3, taken from reference TRBV18 and TRBJ1-2): NAGVMQNPRHLVRRRGQEARLRCSPMKGHSHVYWYRQLPEEGLKFMVYLQKENIIDESGMPKERFSAEFPKEGPSILRIQQVVRGDSAAYFCASSPETGRTSDYGYTFGSGTRLTVV.

Points on this clone: A far more abundant clone sits one base away, making this likely a read error. This chain connects TRBV6-1 to TRBJ2-4, with 7 bases matching TRBD1. The CDR3 has 11 residues. The germline gives CDR1 MNHNS, CDR2 SASEGT. CDR3 bases: TGTACCAGCAGTGAAGAAGGGGGCAGGTACTTC. It encodes CTSSEEGGRYF.

The chain recombines TRBV4-1 with TRBJ2-2; a possible D gene is TRBD2 (5 bases). This CDR3 is 17 amino acids long. CDR1 is MGHRA, CDR2 YSYEKL, per germline. V was cut by 1 base and J by 5 bases, with 17 bases left in between. The CDR3 sequence: CASSQVGSGSRTGELFF. The CDR3 nucleotides are TGCGCCAGCAGCCAAGTGGGGTCGGGGAGTCGGACCGGGGAGCTGTTTTTT.

The chain employs TRBV6-1 and TRBJ2-3, with unresolved D. V lost 6 bases and J 2 bases, leaving 3 bases between the germline ends. The germline CDR1 and CDR2 sequences are MNHNS and SASEGT. This CDR3 is built from 11 residues. Written as DNA, the CDR3 is TGTGCCAGCAGCGCCACAGATACGCAGTATTTT. This translates into CASSATDTQYF.

This chain uses TRBV10-2 with TRBJ2-3; a weak D match, TRBD2 (6 bases). The CDR3 covers 14 residues. Germline V gene sequence: CDR1 WSHSY, CDR2 SAAADI. Trimming removed 3 bases at V and 8 bases at J, with 15 bases between. The CDR3 protein is CASSDAGKGITQYF. CDR3 coding DNA: TGCGCCAGCAGTGATGCGGGGAAGGGTATTACGCAGTATTTT.

In its sample, this clone was seen many times. The chain carries TRBV6-6 and TRBJ2-1, with TRBD1 identical over 7 bases. CDR1 is MNHNY, CDR2 SVGAGI, per germline (reference sequence). V was clipped by 1 base and J by 6 bases; unmatched bases: 3. The length of the CDR3 is 14 residues. This CDR3 is CASSYWGQTNEQFF. DNA of the CDR3: TGTGCCAGCAGTTACTGGGGACAGACCAATGAGCAGTTCTTC.

The V call is TRBV29-1, the J call TRBJ1-1; D not certain. Germline V gene data show CDR1 as SQVTM and CDR2 as ANQGSEA. The CDR3 runs to 15 residues. V lost 2 bases and J lost 4, with 17 bases in between. The CDR3 DNA is TGCAGCGTTGAAAAAGAGGTCACCTCGAGCACTGAAGCTTTCTTT. It encodes CSVEKEVTSSTEAFF.

The V call is TRBV20-1, the J call TRBJ2-1; TRBD1 matches at 9 bases. Trimming cost V 4 bases and J 10 bases; bases outside gene matches: 2. This CDR3 is 11 amino acids long. Germline loops: CDR1 DFQATT, CDR2 SNEGSKA (reference sequence). The CDR3 nucleotides are TGCAGTGCTACGACAGGGGGGGAGCAGTTCTTC. Its translation is CSATTGGEQFF.

This sequence joins TRBV28 and TRBJ1-1; the match to TRBD1 covers 11 bases. Germline values: CDR1 MDHEN, CDR2 SYDVKM. The CDR3 runs 15 residues. The ends lost 6 bases at V and 6 bases at J; junction bases unmatched: 9. Written as DNA, the CDR3 is TGTGCCAGCAGCCCAGACGGACAGGGGGCCTCTGAAGCTTTCTTT. Translating it yields CASSPDGQGASEAFF. Complete variable domain (other parts from reference TRBV28 and TRBJ1-1): DVKVTQSSRYLVKRTGEKVFLECVQDMDHENMFWYRQDPGLGLRLIYFSYDVKMKEKGDIPEGYSVSREKKERFSLILESASTNQTSMYLCASSPDGQGASEAFFGQGTRLTVV.

The V gene is TRBV7-8, the J gene TRBJ1-2; a weak D match, TRBD1 (6 bases). The CDR3 has 15 residues. V was clipped by 4 bases and J by 6 bases, with 18 bases between them. CDR1 and CDR2 from the germline V gene are SGHVS and FQNEAQ. The CDR3: CASSSPPQGIDGYTF. CDR3 nucleotides: TGTGCCAGCAGCTCGCCGCCGCAGGGGATCGATGGCTACACCTTC.

The CDR3 spells CASSEILRGEGEQFF. For the CDR3, the DNA is TGTGCCAGCAGTGAGATCCTCAGGGGTGAGGGTGAGCAGTTCTTC. This chain links TRBV2 with TRBJ2-1, with a possible D match to TRBD1 (6 bases). The CDR3 has 15 residues. Per germline, CDR1 SNHLY and CDR2 FYNNEI. Deletions cut 3 bases from V and 9 bases from J, with 18 bases between.

The sample holds a few counts of this clone. Other DNA sequences in this specimen translate into the identical CDR3. Written as DNA, the CDR3 is TGCGCCAGCAGCTCAGGGGTGGGCGAAAAACTGTTTTTT. Translating it yields CASSSGVGEKLFF. V and J are TRBV5-1 and TRBJ1-4, with D possibly being TRBD1 (6 bases). With 3 bases removed from V and 8 bases from J, the gap between germline ends came to 11 bases. The length of the CDR3 is 13 residues. The germline CDR1 and CDR2 sequences are SGHRS and YFSETQ.

Points on this clone: Just one base apart from a much larger clone, this may be a read error. The chain links TRBV6-1 to TRBJ2-3; the D gene could be TRBD1 or TRBD2 (5 bases each). This CDR3 comprises 15 residues. Trimming took off 1 base at V and 6 bases at J, with 14 bases between the two ends. CDR1 and CDR2 from the germline V gene are MNHNS and SASEGT. CDR3 nucleotides: TGTGCCAGCAGTGAAGGTAACGGGGCAGCGGATACGCAGTATTTT. Residues: CASSEGNGAADTQYF.

A remark on this clone: It is likely a read error: a sequence one base away is far more abundant. The CDR3 nucleotides read TGTGCCAGCAGCGCCGGGACCCCTGCCCCCGAGCAGTACTTC. This encodes CASSAGTPAPEQYF. The chain links TRBV6-5 to TRBJ2-7; perhaps D is TRBD1 or TRBD2 (5 bases each). The V end was cut by 6 bases, the J end by 6 bases, with 18 bases between. This CDR3 has 14 residues. The V gene's germline CDR1 is MNHEY and CDR2 SVGAGI.

This clone came up a few times. CDR3 nucleotides: TGTGCCGCCATTGGGGGGGCGCCTGGAAACACCATATATTTT. Amino acids: CAAIGGAPGNTIYF. The gene calls are TRBV25-1 and TRBJ1-3, with D perhaps matching TRBD1 (6 bases). This CDR3 contains 14 residues. Germline V gene data show CDR1 as MGHDK and CDR2 as SYGVNS. The V gene lost 11 bases and the J gene lost 2 bases, with 16 bases spanning the gap.

Details on this clone: Since a much larger clone is just one base distant, this may be a read error. This sample includes further DNA sequences coding for the same CDR3. V is TRBV5-1 and J is TRBJ2-5; unclear D gene. The J call may be mistaken, given a closer DNA end match to TRBJ2-7. This CDR3 spans 11 amino acids. Germline V lookup: CDR1 SGHRS, CDR2 YFSETQ. The CDR3 DNA is TGCGCCAGCAGCTTGGGCTACGAGCAGTACTTC. Protein sequence: CASSLGYEQYF.